This TCR beta chain is drawn from a study of spatial heterogeneity in lung cancer. Notes on the study in general: Tumor T-cell coverage was an estimated 7% or so for alpha and more than 11% for beta chains. Counts that tracked tumor mutation counts were those of expanded intratumoral alpha and beta TCRs.

Every individual TCR cDNA molecule carried its own unique molecular identifier, which allowed correction of PCR and sequencing errors. In TCRdb, the 5' RACE reads were re-called with MiXCR into one record per CDR3 protein. The repertoire holds 17,000 or so distinct CDR3 sequences, with approximately 5.8% as singletons. Stated time point: sample taken at primary tumor resection. Whole RNA was taken from tumor, nontumor lung or frozen PBMC; it was then sequenced unsorted. This clonotype was recorded many times. As yet, its antigen is unknown. This CDR3 spans 12 amino acids. V was clipped by 1 base and J by 10 bases, with 8 bases between them. CDR1 and CDR2 (germline): SGHVS, FNYEAQ.

This specimen consisted of lung tumor tissue, obtained at surgery. This chain joins TRBV7-6 and TRBJ2-1, with D perhaps given as TRBD1 or TRBD2 (5 bases each). This TCR derives from a male donor with early-stage non-small cell lung cancer. The CDR3 nucleotides read TGTGCCAGCAGCTTAGTCCGGGGCGAGCAGTTCTTC. This encodes CASSLVRGEQFF.